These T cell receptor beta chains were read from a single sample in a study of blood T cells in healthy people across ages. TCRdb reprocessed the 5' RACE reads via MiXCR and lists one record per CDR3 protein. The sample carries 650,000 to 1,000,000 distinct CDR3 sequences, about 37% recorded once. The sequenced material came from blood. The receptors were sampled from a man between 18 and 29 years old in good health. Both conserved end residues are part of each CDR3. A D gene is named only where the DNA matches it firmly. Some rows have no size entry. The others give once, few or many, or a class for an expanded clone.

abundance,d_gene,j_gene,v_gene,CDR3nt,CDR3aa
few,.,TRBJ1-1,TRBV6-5,TGTGCCAGCAGTTACCGGGGCGCAGGGGCACTGAACACTGAAGCTTTCTTT,CASSYRGAGALNTEAFF
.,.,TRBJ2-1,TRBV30,TGTGCCTGGAGTGTACTAGGGTCGCTTAATGAGCAGTTCTTC,CAWSVLGSLNEQFF
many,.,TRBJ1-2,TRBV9,TGTGCCAGCAGCGTAGCTATGGGGGGTTCTTCCTATGGCTACACCTTC,CASSVAMGGSSYGYTF
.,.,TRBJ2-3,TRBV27,TGTGCAGGGAGGAGGGATCCCGAACTCACAGATACGCAGTATTTT,CAGRRDPELTDTQYF
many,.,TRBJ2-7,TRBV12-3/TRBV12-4,TGTGCCAGCAGTTTGGGCAGCACCTACGAGCAGTACTTC,CASSLGSTYEQYF
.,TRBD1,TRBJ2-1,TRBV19,TGTGCCAGTAGTTACGGGACAGGGCTTTGGAAAAACCAAGAGACCCAGTTCTTC,CASSYGTGLWKNQETQFF
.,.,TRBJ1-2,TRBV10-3,TGTGCCATCAGTGAGGGAGGTCATAACTATGGCTACACCTTC,CAISEGGHNYGYTF
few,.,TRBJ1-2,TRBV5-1,TGCGCCAGCAGCTTGGAGGGGGAGAACGCTAACTATGGCTACACCTTC,CASSLEGENANYGYTF
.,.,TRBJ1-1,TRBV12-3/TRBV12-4,TGTGCCAGCAGACACGGAAACCAAAACACTGAAGCTTTCTTT,CASRHGNQNTEAFF
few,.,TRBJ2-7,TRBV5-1,TGCGCCAGCAGCTTGTTAGGATTTGGAGCCAACGAGCAGTACTTC,CASSLLGFGANEQYF
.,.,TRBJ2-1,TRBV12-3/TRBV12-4,TGTGCCAGCAGTTTCGGGCGGTTGAGTTACAATGAGCAGTTCTTC,CASSFGRLSYNEQFF
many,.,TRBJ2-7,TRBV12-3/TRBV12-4,TGTGCCAGCAGTATTCGCTACTACGAGCAGTACTTC,CASSIRYYEQYF
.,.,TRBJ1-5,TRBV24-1,TGTGCCACCAGTGATGCCGGCAATCAGCCCCAGCATTTT,CATSDAGNQPQHF
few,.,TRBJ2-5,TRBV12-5,TGTGCTAGTGGTTTGGCAGCCGGATCTGCGGGGAAGGAGACCCAGTACTTC,CASGLAAGSAGKETQYF
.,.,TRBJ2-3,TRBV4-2,TGTGCCAGCAGCCAAGATTTCACAGCAGGGGCAGATACGCAGTATTTT,CASSQDFTAGADTQYF
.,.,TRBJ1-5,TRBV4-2,TGTGCCAGCAGCCAAGAGGCAGATTATAGCAATCAGCCCCAGCATTTT,CASSQEADYSNQPQHF
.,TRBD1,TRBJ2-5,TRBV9,TGTGCCAGCAGCGCTACCGGGACAGGGCAGGGGACCCAGTACTTC,CASSATGTGQGTQYF
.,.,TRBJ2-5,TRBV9,TGTGCCAGCAGCGCTACAGGGATAGAGACCCAGTACTTC,CASSATGIETQYF
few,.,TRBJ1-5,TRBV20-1,TGCAGTGCTAGAGCCGGCAGGGTGTACAATCAGCCCCAGCATTTT,CSARAGRVYNQPQHF
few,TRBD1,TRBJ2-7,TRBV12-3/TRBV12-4,TGTGCCAGCAGCCCCGGGACAGGGCTCCACGAGCAGTACTTC,CASSPGTGLHEQYF
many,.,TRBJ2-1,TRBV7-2,TGTGCCAGCAGCAGACCAGGGGTCTCCTACAATGAGCAGTTCTTC,CASSRPGVSYNEQFF
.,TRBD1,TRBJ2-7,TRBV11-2,TGTGCCAGCAGCTTAGCCCCTGTCAGTGCGGGACAGGGCTACGAGCAGTACTTC,CASSLAPVSAGQGYEQYF